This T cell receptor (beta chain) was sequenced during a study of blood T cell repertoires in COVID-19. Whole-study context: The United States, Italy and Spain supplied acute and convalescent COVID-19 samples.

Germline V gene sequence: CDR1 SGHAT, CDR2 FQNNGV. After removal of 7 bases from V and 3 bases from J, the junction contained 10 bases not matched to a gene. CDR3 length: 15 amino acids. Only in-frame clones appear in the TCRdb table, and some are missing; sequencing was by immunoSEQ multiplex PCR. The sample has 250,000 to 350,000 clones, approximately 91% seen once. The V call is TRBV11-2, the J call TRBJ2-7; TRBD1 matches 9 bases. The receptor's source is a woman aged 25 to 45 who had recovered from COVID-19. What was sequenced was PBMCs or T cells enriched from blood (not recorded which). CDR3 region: CASTMTGGGHYEQYF. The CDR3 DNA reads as TGTGCCAGCACCATGACAGGGGGAGGCCACTACGAGCAGTACTTC.